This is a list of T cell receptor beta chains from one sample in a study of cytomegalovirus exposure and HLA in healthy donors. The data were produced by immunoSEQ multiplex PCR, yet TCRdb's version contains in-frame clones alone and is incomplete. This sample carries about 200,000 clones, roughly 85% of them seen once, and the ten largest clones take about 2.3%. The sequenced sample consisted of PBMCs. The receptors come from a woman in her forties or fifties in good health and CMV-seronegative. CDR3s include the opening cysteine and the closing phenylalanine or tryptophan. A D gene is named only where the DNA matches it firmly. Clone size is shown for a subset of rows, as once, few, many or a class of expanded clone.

CDR3 protein: CASRVGGPGEQFF
CDR3 DNA: TGTGCCAGCAGGGTGGGAGGGCCAGGTGAGCAGTTCTTC
V gene: TRBV28
J gene: TRBJ2-1
D gene: TRBD2
CDR3 length: 13
clone size: .

CDR3 protein: CASARGQGEQPQHF
CDR3 DNA: TGTGCCAGCGCCCGAGGCCAGGGGGAACAGCCCCAGCATTTT
V gene: TRBV2
J gene: TRBJ1-5
D gene: TRBD1
CDR3 length: 14
clone size: .

CDR3 protein: CARSHFYEQYF
CDR3 DNA: TGTGCCAGAAGCCATTTCTACGAGCAGTACTTC
V gene: TRBV5-3
J gene: TRBJ2-7
D gene: .
CDR3 length: 11
clone size: .

CDR3 protein: CATSRLGTGYMNTEAFF
CDR3 DNA: TGTGCCACCAGCAGATTAGGGACAGGATACATGAACACTGAAGCTTTCTTT
V gene: TRBV15
J gene: TRBJ1-1
D gene: TRBD1
CDR3 length: 17
clone size: .

CDR3 protein: CASSWGAYEQYF
CDR3 DNA: TGTGCCAGCTCTTGGGGGGCCTACGAGCAGTACTTC
V gene: TRBV18
J gene: TRBJ2-7
D gene: .
CDR3 length: 12
clone size: .

CDR3 protein: CASSLRTGGSTDTQYF
CDR3 DNA: TGTGCCAGCAGCTTGAGGACAGGGGGTTCCACAGATACGCAGTATTTT
V gene: TRBV7-8
J gene: TRBJ2-3
D gene: TRBD1
CDR3 length: 16
clone size: few

CDR3 protein: CASSPRTGGYQPQHF
CDR3 DNA: TGTGCCAGCAGTCCCCGGACAGGGGGCTATCAGCCCCAGCATTTT
V gene: TRBV28
J gene: TRBJ1-5
D gene: TRBD1
CDR3 length: 15
clone size: once

CDR3 protein: CAWSVGGSYEQYF
CDR3 DNA: TGTGCCTGGAGTGTCGGTGGCTCCTACGAGCAGTACTTC
V gene: TRBV30
J gene: TRBJ2-7
D gene: .
CDR3 length: 13
clone size: .

CDR3 protein: CASSFPGLRNNEQFF
CDR3 DNA: TGTGCCAGCAGCTTCCCGGGACTAAGGAACAATGAGCAGTTCTTC
V gene: TRBV7-2
J gene: TRBJ2-1
D gene: TRBD2
CDR3 length: 15
clone size: .

CDR3 protein: CASRPRDSYTDTQYF
CDR3 DNA: TGTGCCAGCAGACCTCGGGACAGTTACACAGATACGCAGTATTTT
V gene: TRBV28
J gene: TRBJ2-3
D gene: TRBD1
CDR3 length: 15
clone size: .

CDR3 protein: CAWHQPGVGGMNTEAFF
CDR3 DNA: TGTGCCTGGCATCAGCCGGGGGTCGGCGGGATGAACACTGAAGCTTTCTTT
V gene: TRBV30
J gene: TRBJ1-1
D gene: .
CDR3 length: 17
clone size: .

CDR3 protein: CASRGGAPYEQYF
CDR3 DNA: TGTGCCAGCCGCGGGGGGGCCCCCTACGAGCAGTACTTC
V gene: TRBV28
J gene: TRBJ2-7
D gene: TRBD2
CDR3 length: 13
clone size: .

CDR3 protein: CASSLAQVYDRLTNEQFF
CDR3 DNA: TGTGCCAGCAGCTTAGCGCAGGTATACGACCGCTTAACTAATGAGCAGTTCTTC
V gene: TRBV7-9
J gene: TRBJ2-1
D gene: .
CDR3 length: 18
clone size: .

CDR3 protein: CASSPGPRGVSYNEQFF
CDR3 DNA: TGCGCCAGCAGCCCAGGTCCTCGCGGGGTCTCCTACAATGAGCAGTTCTTC
V gene: TRBV5-1
J gene: TRBJ2-1
D gene: .
CDR3 length: 17
clone size: .

CDR3 protein: CASSPTDRARGELFF
CDR3 DNA: TGTGCCAGCTCACCAACGGACAGGGCACGCGGGGAGCTGTTTTTT
V gene: TRBV18
J gene: TRBJ2-2
D gene: TRBD1
CDR3 length: 15
clone size: .

CDR3 protein: CASSHGTEGNTIYF
CDR3 DNA: TGTGCCAGCAGTCATGGGACAGAAGGAAACACCATATATTTT
V gene: TRBV6-5
J gene: TRBJ1-3
D gene: TRBD1
CDR3 length: 14
clone size: .

CDR3 protein: CASSLYEEQYF
CDR3 DNA: TGTGCCAGCAGCCTATATGAGGAGCAGTACTTC
V gene: TRBV28
J gene: TRBJ2-7
D gene: .
CDR3 length: 11
clone size: once

CDR3 protein: CASSLAGGTSTDTQYF
CDR3 DNA: TGTGCCAGCAGCTTGGCAGGGGGAACTAGCACAGATACGCAGTATTTT
V gene: TRBV5-6
J gene: TRBJ2-3
D gene: TRBD1
CDR3 length: 16
clone size: once

CDR3 protein: CASSPRLAGGYEQYF
CDR3 DNA: TGTGCCAGCAGTCCACGACTAGCGGGAGGGTACGAGCAGTACTTC
V gene: TRBV27
J gene: TRBJ2-7
D gene: TRBD2
CDR3 length: 15
clone size: .

CDR3 protein: CASSDPQTGNYEQYF
CDR3 DNA: TGCGCCAGCAGTGATCCCCAAACAGGGAACTACGAGCAGTACTTC
V gene: TRBV10-2
J gene: TRBJ2-7
D gene: .
CDR3 length: 15
clone size: .

CDR3 protein: CASSQGLVSSSYNEQFF
CDR3 DNA: TGCGCCAGCAGCCAAGGGTTGGTTTCGAGCTCCTACAATGAGCAGTTCTTC
V gene: TRBV4-1
J gene: TRBJ2-1
D gene: .
CDR3 length: 17
clone size: .

CDR3 protein: CASSPGQGTYEQYF
CDR3 DNA: TGTGCCAGCAGCCCCGGACAGGGAACCTACGAGCAGTACTTC
V gene: TRBV7-9
J gene: TRBJ2-7
D gene: TRBD1
CDR3 length: 14
clone size: .

CDR3 protein: CASKSSGRYEQYF
CDR3 DNA: TGTGCCAGCAAGAGTAGCGGGAGGTACGAGCAGTACTTC
V gene: TRBV27
J gene: TRBJ2-7
D gene: TRBD2
CDR3 length: 13
clone size: .

CDR3 protein: CASSLLASSEAFF
CDR3 DNA: TGTGCCAGCAGCTTGTTGGCTTCGTCAGAAGCTTTCTTT
V gene: TRBV7-3
J gene: TRBJ1-1
D gene: .
CDR3 length: 13
clone size: .

CDR3 protein: CASSESTGENQPQHF
CDR3 DNA: TGCGCCAGCAGTGAGTCGACAGGTGAAAATCAGCCCCAGCATTTT
V gene: TRBV10-2
J gene: TRBJ1-5
D gene: .
CDR3 length: 15
clone size: .

CDR3 protein: CASSLSTGPQETQYF
CDR3 DNA: TGCGCCAGCAGCCTGTCGACAGGGCCCCAAGAGACCCAGTACTTC
V gene: TRBV5-1
J gene: TRBJ2-5
D gene: TRBD1
CDR3 length: 15
clone size: .

CDR3 protein: CASSFYSNQPQHF
CDR3 DNA: TGTGCCAGCAGCTTTTATAGCAATCAGCCCCAGCATTTT
V gene: TRBV28
J gene: TRBJ1-5
D gene: .
CDR3 length: 13
clone size: few

CDR3 protein: CASSKLAGATYEQYF
CDR3 DNA: TGTGCCAGCAGCAAACTAGCGGGAGCCACCTACGAGCAGTACTTC
V gene: TRBV7-3
J gene: TRBJ2-7
D gene: TRBD2
CDR3 length: 15
clone size: .

CDR3 protein: CASSPLGSGRAYEQYF
CDR3 DNA: TGTGCCAGCAGTCCGTTGGGGAGCGGGAGGGCCTACGAGCAGTACTTC
V gene: TRBV28
J gene: TRBJ2-7
D gene: TRBD2
CDR3 length: 16
clone size: .

CDR3 protein: CASSFGTGNNEQYF
CDR3 DNA: TGCGCCAGCAGCTTTGGGACAGGGAACAACGAGCAGTACTTC
V gene: TRBV5-1
J gene: TRBJ2-7
D gene: TRBD1
CDR3 length: 14
clone size: .

CDR3 protein: CASSMTGGNQPQHF
CDR3 DNA: TGTGCCAGCAGTATGACAGGGGGCAATCAGCCCCAGCATTTT
V gene: TRBV27
J gene: TRBJ1-5
D gene: TRBD1
CDR3 length: 14
clone size: .

CDR3 protein: CASSLPTGGGVGELFF
CDR3 DNA: TGTGCCAGCAGCCTCCCCACCGGAGGGGGGGTCGGGGAGCTGTTTTTT
V gene: TRBV2
J gene: TRBJ2-2
D gene: .
CDR3 length: 16
clone size: once

CDR3 protein: CASNPGGASGSTDTQYF
CDR3 DNA: TGTGCCAGCAACCCTGGAGGGGCCAGCGGGAGTACAGATACGCAGTATTTT
V gene: TRBV5-4
J gene: TRBJ2-3
D gene: TRBD2
CDR3 length: 17
clone size: .

CDR3 protein: CASRLQFSNQPQHF
CDR3 DNA: TGTGCCAGCAGATTACAGTTTAGCAATCAGCCCCAGCATTTT
V gene: TRBV7-2
J gene: TRBJ1-5
D gene: .
CDR3 length: 14
clone size: .

CDR3 protein: CASSPGGETREQYF
CDR3 DNA: TGTGCCAGCAGTCCAGGGGGCGAGACTCGCGAGCAGTACTTC
V gene: TRBV28
J gene: TRBJ2-7
D gene: TRBD1
CDR3 length: 14
clone size: .

CDR3 protein: CAISGRTGYHYEQYF
CDR3 DNA: TGTGCCATCAGTGGGAGGACAGGCTACCACTACGAGCAGTACTTC
V gene: TRBV10-3
J gene: TRBJ2-7
D gene: TRBD1
CDR3 length: 15
clone size: .

CDR3 protein: CASRRRDSNYGYTF
CDR3 DNA: TGTGCCAGCAGGCGCCGGGACAGTAACTATGGCTACACCTTC
V gene: TRBV27
J gene: TRBJ1-2
D gene: TRBD1
CDR3 length: 14
clone size: .

CDR3 protein: CSVGSSGRDTQYF
CDR3 DNA: TGCAGCGTTGGATCTAGCGGGAGAGATACGCAGTATTTT
V gene: TRBV29-1
J gene: TRBJ2-3
D gene: TRBD2
CDR3 length: 13
clone size: .

CDR3 protein: CASIGGYEQYF
CDR3 DNA: TGTGCCAGCATAGGCGGCTACGAGCAGTACTTC
V gene: TRBV6-1
J gene: TRBJ2-7
D gene: .
CDR3 length: 11
clone size: once

CDR3 protein: CASSLANRAEAFF
CDR3 DNA: TGTGCCAGCAGCTTAGCAAACAGGGCTGAAGCTTTCTTT
V gene: TRBV7-9
J gene: TRBJ1-1
D gene: .
CDR3 length: 13
clone size: .

CDR3 protein: CAWRETGGTEAFF
CDR3 DNA: TGTGCCTGGAGGGAAACGGGGGGCACTGAAGCTTTCTTT
V gene: TRBV30
J gene: TRBJ1-1
D gene: .
CDR3 length: 13
clone size: .

CDR3 protein: CASRLQGAGVTEAFF
CDR3 DNA: TGTGCCAGCAGGCTACAGGGGGCTGGGGTCACTGAAGCTTTCTTT
V gene: TRBV2
J gene: TRBJ1-1
D gene: TRBD1
CDR3 length: 15
clone size: .

CDR3 protein: CAWSDGDQPQHF
CDR3 DNA: TGTGCCTGGAGTGATGGAGATCAGCCCCAGCATTTT
V gene: TRBV30
J gene: TRBJ1-5
D gene: .
CDR3 length: 12
clone size: .

CDR3 protein: CASRVLAGNSEQYF
CDR3 DNA: TGTGCCAGCAGGGTGCTAGCGGGGAATTCTGAGCAGTACTTC
V gene: TRBV6-6
J gene: TRBJ2-7
D gene: TRBD2
CDR3 length: 14
clone size: .

CDR3 protein: CASRPGTSDTQYF
CDR3 DNA: TGTGCCAGCAGGCCCGGGACTAGCGATACGCAGTATTTT
V gene: TRBV2
J gene: TRBJ2-3
D gene: TRBD2
CDR3 length: 13
clone size: .

CDR3 protein: CASSYSRGANEKLFF
CDR3 DNA: TGTGCCAGCAGTTATAGCAGGGGAGCTAATGAAAAACTGTTTTTT
V gene: TRBV6-5
J gene: TRBJ1-4
D gene: .
CDR3 length: 15
clone size: .

CDR3 protein: CASSALTGANEKLFF
CDR3 DNA: TGTGCCAGTAGTGCCCTGACAGGGGCTAATGAAAAACTGTTTTTT
V gene: TRBV19
J gene: TRBJ1-4
D gene: TRBD1
CDR3 length: 15
clone size: .

CDR3 protein: CASSLMTGGVLSEAFF
CDR3 DNA: TGCGCCAGCAGCTTGATGACAGGGGGGGTATTAAGTGAAGCTTTCTTT
V gene: TRBV5-1
J gene: TRBJ1-1
D gene: TRBD1
CDR3 length: 16
clone size: .

CDR3 protein: CASSYETGRSEKLFF
CDR3 DNA: TGTGCCAGCAGTTACGAGACAGGGAGGAGTGAAAAACTGTTTTTT
V gene: TRBV6-5
J gene: TRBJ1-4
D gene: TRBD1
CDR3 length: 15
clone size: few

CDR3 protein: CASSLGTAHWGYTF
CDR3 DNA: TGTGCCAGCAGCCTTGGGACAGCTCATTGGGGCTACACCTTC
V gene: TRBV5-6
J gene: TRBJ1-2
D gene: TRBD1
CDR3 length: 14
clone size: .

CDR3 protein: CASSPASGSSYEQYF
CDR3 DNA: TGTGCCAGCTCGCCCGCTAGCGGGAGTTCCTACGAGCAGTACTTC
V gene: TRBV18
J gene: TRBJ2-7
D gene: TRBD2
CDR3 length: 15
clone size: .

CDR3 protein: CAWTGGSNQPQHF
CDR3 DNA: TGTGCCTGGACTGGAGGTAGCAATCAGCCCCAGCATTTT
V gene: TRBV30
J gene: TRBJ1-5
D gene: .
CDR3 length: 13
clone size: .

CDR3 protein: CASSFGQTNTEAFF
CDR3 DNA: TGTGCCAGCAGTTTTGGACAGACGAACACTGAAGCTTTCTTT
V gene: TRBV27
J gene: TRBJ1-1
D gene: .
CDR3 length: 14
clone size: few

CDR3 protein: CATSPSLVESPKMFF
CDR3 DNA: TGTGCCACCAGCCCTTCCTTAGTCGAATCTCCAAAAATGTTCTTC
V gene: TRBV15
J gene: TRBJ2-1
D gene: .
CDR3 length: 15
clone size: .

CDR3 protein: CASSRGQGTDEQYF
CDR3 DNA: TGTGCCAGCTCACGTGGACAGGGGACGGACGAGCAGTACTTC
V gene: TRBV18
J gene: TRBJ2-7
D gene: TRBD1
CDR3 length: 14
clone size: .

CDR3 protein: CATKAPGGSGMNTEAFF
CDR3 DNA: TGTGCCACCAAGGCTCCAGGGGGGAGCGGAATGAACACTGAAGCTTTCTTT
V gene: TRBV15
J gene: TRBJ1-1
D gene: TRBD1
CDR3 length: 17
clone size: few

CDR3 protein: CASSLGQGAYGYTF
CDR3 DNA: TGTGCCAGCAGTTTGGGACAGGGGGCCTATGGCTACACCTTC
V gene: TRBV28
J gene: TRBJ1-2
D gene: TRBD1
CDR3 length: 14
clone size: .